This TCR beta chain came from a study of beta chain features in type 1 diabetes. Study-wide results and limits: The study found moderately but significantly shorter TCRB CDR3s in all four CD4+ subsets of Type 1 diabetes patients.

The ends lost 0 bases at V and 1 base at J; junction bases unmatched: 2. CDR3 length: 14 residues. Germline loops: CDR1 SQVTM, CDR2 ANQGSEA. Every isolated RNA sample was fully reverse transcribed, so sequencing captured expressed TCRB transcripts. The table came from immunoSEQ multiplex PCR; TCRdb's copy has only in-frame clones and leaves some out. The sample includes roughly 350,000 clones, 8% to 13% seen only once; the top ten take 0.015%. This clone was seen more than once but under ten times. The antigen is not known. Sequenced material: naive CD4+ T cells from blood. This receptor was identified in a woman under 40 in good health. The V call is TRBV29-1, the J call TRBJ1-1, with TRBD1 matching 7 bases. CDR3 in DNA: TGCAGCGTTGAAGAGAGGGGGCGGAACACTGAAGCTTTCTTT. Protein: CSVEERGRNTEAFF.